This entry features one T cell receptor beta chain sequence. At one boundary the junction diverges from the germline segment, which might be a read error. The CDR3 is made up of 14 amino acids. CDR1 and CDR2 from the germline V gene are SNHLY and FYNNEI. Original processing notes: Amplification with reference gene primers provided the estimates of nucleated cell counts. Only in-frame clones appear in the TCRdb table, and some are missing; sequencing was by immunoSEQ multiplex PCR. V and J calls and clone size are as listed in that table; D and trimming were resolved from the DNA. The data show tens of thousands of clones, with over 75% seen just once and about an eighth held by the top ten. These data belong to a study of blood T cell repertoires in COVID-19. The overall study: Nucleic acid was either cDNA or gDNA, and it came from T cells, B-cell-depleted T cells, or PBMCs.

The receptor comes from a man at least 80 years old with acute or convalescent COVID-19. The chain recombines TRBV2 with TRBJ2-1; possible D gene TRBD2, 6 bases. Sequences were obtained from peripheral blood. CDR3 in DNA: TGTGCCAGCCGTGAGGGACTCAACTACAATGAGCAGTTCTTC. Its translation: CASREGLNYNEQFF.